A selection of T cell receptor beta chains follows, all from one sample in a study of identifying expanded T cells in peripheral blood. Clones were sequenced by immunoSEQ multiplex PCR, and TCRdb holds only the in-frame ones, with some missing. The top ten hold around 6% of the sample, which has tens of thousands of clones, roughly 88% seen once. Material for sequencing was blood. These receptor sequences come from a person between 18 and 69 years old in good health. CDR3s include the opening cysteine and the closing phenylalanine or tryptophan. Fields, in order: D gene, J gene, V gene, CDR3 length, clone size, CDR3 DNA, CDR3 protein. A D gene is named only where the DNA matches it firmly. Clone size is not always given. Where it is, it says once, few, many or a class for expanded clones.

d_gene: TRBD1
j_gene: TRBJ2-1
v_gene: TRBV19
len: 17
abundance: NA
CDR3nt: TGTGCCAGTAGTAGACAAGGGGGCGCGGGTTCCTACAATGAGCAGTTCTTC
CDR3aa: CASSRQGGAGSYNEQFF

d_gene: NA
j_gene: TRBJ2-2
v_gene: TRBV5-1
len: 15
abundance: NA
CDR3nt: TGCGCCAGCAGCCGCGGGACAGTCCACACCGGGGAGCTGTTTTTT
CDR3aa: CASSRGTVHTGELFF

d_gene: NA
j_gene: TRBJ1-5
v_gene: TRBV6-6
len: 15
abundance: NA
CDR3nt: TGTGCCAGCAGTTTCACAGGGTTGGCCAATCAGCCCCAGCATTTT
CDR3aa: CASSFTGLANQPQHF

d_gene: NA
j_gene: TRBJ2-3
v_gene: TRBV9
len: 14
abundance: NA
CDR3nt: TGTGCCAGCGGGGTGGACAGCTTCACAGATACGCAGTATTTT
CDR3aa: CASGVDSFTDTQYF

d_gene: NA
j_gene: TRBJ1-5
v_gene: TRBV2
len: 16
abundance: NA
CDR3nt: TGTGCCAGCACTCCCCAGTCGGCAGGTCGCAATCAGCCCCAGCATTTT
CDR3aa: CASTPQSAGRNQPQHF

d_gene: NA
j_gene: TRBJ1-6
v_gene: TRBV5-1
len: 12
abundance: NA
CDR3nt: TGCGCCAGCAGCTTAGGCGGCTCACCCCTCCACTTT
CDR3aa: CASSLGGSPLHF

d_gene: TRBD2
j_gene: TRBJ2-7
v_gene: TRBV7-2
len: 14
abundance: NA
CDR3nt: TGTGCCAGCAGCCCGGGACTAGCGGTCTACGAGCAGTACTTC
CDR3aa: CASSPGLAVYEQYF

d_gene: NA
j_gene: TRBJ1-2
v_gene: TRBV15
len: 17
abundance: NA
CDR3nt: TGTGCCACCAGCAGAGAGGGCAGACAGTCTCTCAACTATGGCTACACCTTC
CDR3aa: CATSREGRQSLNYGYTF

d_gene: TRBD1
j_gene: TRBJ1-3
v_gene: TRBV15
len: 16
abundance: NA
CDR3nt: TGTGCCACCAGCAGGGGGGACAGGCTTACTGGAAACACCATATATTTT
CDR3aa: CATSRGDRLTGNTIYF

d_gene: NA
j_gene: TRBJ1-5
v_gene: TRBV6-6
len: 15
abundance: NA
CDR3nt: TGTGCCAGCAGTTATACTACAGGGAGCAATCAGCCCCAGCATTTT
CDR3aa: CASSYTTGSNQPQHF

d_gene: NA
j_gene: TRBJ2-7
v_gene: TRBV19
len: 15
abundance: NA
CDR3nt: TGTGCCAGTAGAAAGGAACCGTGGGCTTCCTACGAGCAGTACTTC
CDR3aa: CASRKEPWASYEQYF

d_gene: NA
j_gene: TRBJ1-1
v_gene: TRBV9
len: 14
abundance: NA
CDR3nt: TGTGCCAGCAGCGTAGCTTGGGATAGGGCTGAAGCTTTCTTT
CDR3aa: CASSVAWDRAEAFF

d_gene: NA
j_gene: TRBJ2-1
v_gene: TRBV2
len: 15
abundance: NA
CDR3nt: TGTGCCAGCAGGCCCACGGCGGAATGGTACAATGAGCAGTTCTTC
CDR3aa: CASRPTAEWYNEQFF

d_gene: NA
j_gene: TRBJ2-7
v_gene: TRBV5-1
len: 15
abundance: NA
CDR3nt: TGCGCCAGCAGCTTGGTACAGGGTCTAAGGAACGAGCAGTACTTC
CDR3aa: CASSLVQGLRNEQYF

d_gene: NA
j_gene: TRBJ1-5
v_gene: TRBV6-6
len: 15
abundance: many
CDR3nt: TGTGCCAGCAGTTACTCGACAGGCGCCCTTAACGCCCAGCATTTT
CDR3aa: CASSYSTGALNAQHF

d_gene: NA
j_gene: TRBJ2-3
v_gene: TRBV11-3
len: 15
abundance: NA
CDR3nt: TGTGCCAGCAGCGGCCGGGGGACAGGCACAGATACGCAGTATTTT
CDR3aa: CASSGRGTGTDTQYF

d_gene: TRBD2
j_gene: TRBJ2-7
v_gene: TRBV29-1
len: 14
abundance: once
CDR3nt: TGCAGCGTGAGGAGCGGGACGCAAACCTACGAGCAGTACTTC
CDR3aa: CSVRSGTQTYEQYF

d_gene: NA
j_gene: TRBJ1-1
v_gene: TRBV2
len: 12
abundance: once
CDR3nt: TGTGCCAGTCCGGGGGTGAACACTGAAGCTTTCTTT
CDR3aa: CASPGVNTEAFF

d_gene: TRBD1
j_gene: TRBJ2-7
v_gene: TRBV12-5
len: 21
abundance: NA
CDR3nt: TGTGCTAGTGGCCCTACCCGGCGGGACAGGGCGTCCCGGACTGTACCGGACGAGCAGTACTTC
CDR3aa: CASGPTRRDRASRTVPDEQYF

d_gene: TRBD2
j_gene: TRBJ2-1
v_gene: TRBV30
len: 15
abundance: NA
CDR3nt: TGTGCCTGGAGTGTGGGGACTAGCGGGTCCAATGAGCAGTTCTTC
CDR3aa: CAWSVGTSGSNEQFF

d_gene: NA
j_gene: TRBJ2-5
v_gene: TRBV25-1
len: 15
abundance: NA
CDR3nt: TGTGCCAGCAGCAAGAGAGGGCCCTCCAGCGGGACCCAGTACTTC
CDR3aa: CASSKRGPSSGTQYF

d_gene: NA
j_gene: TRBJ1-2
v_gene: TRBV4-3
len: 15
abundance: NA
CDR3nt: TGCGCCAGCAGCCAAGACCTGGGGGCTAACTATGGCTACACCTTC
CDR3aa: CASSQDLGANYGYTF

d_gene: NA
j_gene: TRBJ1-3
v_gene: TRBV5-1
len: 16
abundance: NA
CDR3nt: TGCGCCAGCAGCTTCCATGCAGGGGACTCTGGAAACACCATATATTTT
CDR3aa: CASSFHAGDSGNTIYF

d_gene: NA
j_gene: TRBJ1-3
v_gene: TRBV7-2
len: 15
abundance: NA
CDR3nt: TGTGCCAGCAGCTTACAATCAGGGGAAGGAAACACCATATATTTT
CDR3aa: CASSLQSGEGNTIYF

d_gene: NA
j_gene: TRBJ1-1
v_gene: TRBV29-1
len: 14
abundance: NA
CDR3nt: TGCAGCGTCACCGCCGGACAACCGAACACTGAAGCTTTCTTT
CDR3aa: CSVTAGQPNTEAFF

d_gene: TRBD2
j_gene: TRBJ2-1
v_gene: TRBV10-3
len: 16
abundance: NA
CDR3nt: TGTGCCATCAGTAGGGGGACTAGTATGTGGATGAATGAGCAGTTCTTC
CDR3aa: CAISRGTSMWMNEQFF

d_gene: TRBD2
j_gene: TRBJ2-2
v_gene: TRBV5-5
len: 14
abundance: NA
CDR3nt: TGTGCCAGCAGACAAGCGGGAGTCGGCGGGGAGCTGTTTTTT
CDR3aa: CASRQAGVGGELFF

d_gene: TRBD2
j_gene: TRBJ2-2
v_gene: TRBV9
len: 13
abundance: NA
CDR3nt: TGTGCCAGCAGGGCTAGCGGGGGCGGGGAGCTGTTTTTT
CDR3aa: CASRASGGGELFF

d_gene: TRBD1
j_gene: TRBJ1-6
v_gene: TRBV19
len: 14
abundance: NA
CDR3nt: TGTGCCAGTAGGACGACAGGGGGGAATTCGCCCCTCCACTTT
CDR3aa: CASRTTGGNSPLHF

d_gene: NA
j_gene: TRBJ2-7
v_gene: TRBV27
len: 15
abundance: NA
CDR3nt: TGTGCCAGCAGTTTATCCGCCACGGACTCTGGGGAGCAGTACTTC
CDR3aa: CASSLSATDSGEQYF

d_gene: NA
j_gene: TRBJ2-5
v_gene: TRBV7-3
len: 15
abundance: NA
CDR3nt: TGTGCCAGCAGCTTACATGGGGCGGGGCAAGAGACCCAGTACTTC
CDR3aa: CASSLHGAGQETQYF

d_gene: NA
j_gene: TRBJ1-2
v_gene: TRBV7-8
len: 13
abundance: NA
CDR3nt: TGTGCCAGCAGCTTAGCTGGGGCAGTTGGCTACACCTTC
CDR3aa: CASSLAGAVGYTF

d_gene: NA
j_gene: TRBJ1-5
v_gene: TRBV19
len: 17
abundance: NA
CDR3nt: TGTGCCAGTAGTTTCGAGGTCCTCCAGTATAGCAATCAGCCCCAGCATTTT
CDR3aa: CASSFEVLQYSNQPQHF

d_gene: NA
j_gene: TRBJ2-3
v_gene: TRBV5-1
len: 14
abundance: NA
CDR3nt: TGCGCCAGCAGCTTCCGGGGTAGCACAGATACGCAGTATTTT
CDR3aa: CASSFRGSTDTQYF

d_gene: TRBD2
j_gene: TRBJ2-1
v_gene: TRBV10-2
len: 15
abundance: NA
CDR3nt: TGCGCCAGCGGCGGACTAGCGGGGGCCTACAATGAGCAGTTCTTC
CDR3aa: CASGGLAGAYNEQFF

d_gene: NA
j_gene: TRBJ1-1
v_gene: TRBV15
len: 13
abundance: once
CDR3nt: TGTGCCACCAGCAGACTTCGACAGACTGAAGCTTTCTTT
CDR3aa: CATSRLRQTEAFF

d_gene: TRBD2
j_gene: TRBJ2-1
v_gene: TRBV7-2
len: 17
abundance: NA
CDR3nt: TGTGCCAGCACCCCCCCGGGCCTAGCGGGAGGCTACAATGAGCAGTTCTTC
CDR3aa: CASTPPGLAGGYNEQFF

d_gene: TRBD2
j_gene: TRBJ2-7
v_gene: TRBV6-9
len: 15
abundance: once
CDR3nt: TGTGCCAGCAGCTGGCACGGGACTAGCGGCTGGGAGCAGTACTTC
CDR3aa: CASSWHGTSGWEQYF

d_gene: NA
j_gene: TRBJ1-2
v_gene: TRBV2
len: 12
abundance: NA
CDR3nt: TGTGCCAGCAGTGACGAGATGTATGGCTACACCTTC
CDR3aa: CASSDEMYGYTF

d_gene: TRBD2
j_gene: TRBJ2-1
v_gene: TRBV7-8
len: 15
abundance: NA
CDR3nt: TGTGCCAGCAGCTCCTCAGCGGGAGGGGTTGGTGAGCAGTTCTTC
CDR3aa: CASSSSAGGVGEQFF

d_gene: TRBD1
j_gene: TRBJ2-1
v_gene: TRBV5-6
len: 12
abundance: NA
CDR3nt: TGTGCCAGCAGCGAGGGACAGACAGAGCAGTTCTTC
CDR3aa: CASSEGQTEQFF

d_gene: TRBD1
j_gene: TRBJ1-1
v_gene: TRBV30
len: 14
abundance: few
CDR3nt: TGTGCCTGGAGCGCGCTGGGACAGGGTGCTGAAGCTTTCTTT
CDR3aa: CAWSALGQGAEAFF

d_gene: TRBD1
j_gene: TRBJ2-7
v_gene: TRBV19
len: 14
abundance: NA
CDR3nt: TGTGCCAGTAGTGGGACAGGTAACTCCTACGAGCAGTACTTC
CDR3aa: CASSGTGNSYEQYF

d_gene: NA
j_gene: TRBJ1-4
v_gene: TRBV25-1
len: 14
abundance: once
CDR3nt: TGTGCCAGCAGTGAATATACCTTGCGTGAAAAACTGTTTTTT
CDR3aa: CASSEYTLREKLFF

d_gene: TRBD2
j_gene: TRBJ2-1
v_gene: TRBV27
len: 16
abundance: NA
CDR3nt: TGTGCCAGCAGTCCCGGACTAGCGGGTCGGAACAATGAGCAGTTCTTC
CDR3aa: CASSPGLAGRNNEQFF

d_gene: NA
j_gene: TRBJ1-1
v_gene: TRBV6-6
len: 15
abundance: NA
CDR3nt: TGTGCCAGCAGTCAACCTACAGGGAGGGACACTGAAGCTTTCTTT
CDR3aa: CASSQPTGRDTEAFF

d_gene: TRBD1
j_gene: TRBJ1-4
v_gene: TRBV19
len: 11
abundance: NA
CDR3nt: TGTGCCAGCACAGGGGGTGAAAAACTGTTTTTT
CDR3aa: CASTGGEKLFF

d_gene: NA
j_gene: TRBJ1-5
v_gene: TRBV7-6
len: 13
abundance: few
CDR3nt: TGTGCCAGCAGCTTGGACAGCAATCAGCCCCAGCATTTT
CDR3aa: CASSLDSNQPQHF

d_gene: TRBD1
j_gene: TRBJ2-2
v_gene: TRBV7-9
len: 12
abundance: NA
CDR3nt: TGTGCCAGCAGCCAGGGACAGGGGGAGCTGTTTTTT
CDR3aa: CASSQGQGELFF

d_gene: TRBD2
j_gene: TRBJ2-1
v_gene: TRBV7-9
len: 16
abundance: NA
CDR3nt: TGTGCCAGCAGCTTAGGCCCAGCGGGAGTATCGAATGAGCAGTTCTTC
CDR3aa: CASSLGPAGVSNEQFF

d_gene: NA
j_gene: TRBJ2-5
v_gene: TRBV2
len: 13
abundance: NA
CDR3nt: TGTGCCAGCAGTGACCCCGGGATAAAGACCCAGTACTTC
CDR3aa: CASSDPGIKTQYF

d_gene: NA
j_gene: TRBJ1-1
v_gene: TRBV6-5
len: 13
abundance: NA
CDR3nt: TGTGCCAGCACTCGACAGCTAAACACTGAAGCTTTCTTT
CDR3aa: CASTRQLNTEAFF

d_gene: NA
j_gene: TRBJ2-6
v_gene: TRBV19
len: 16
abundance: NA
CDR3nt: TGTGCCAGTAGTATAATTCCGGGAGCTGGGGCCAACGTCCTGACTTTC
CDR3aa: CASSIIPGAGANVLTF

d_gene: NA
j_gene: TRBJ1-6
v_gene: TRBV6-1
len: 13
abundance: NA
CDR3nt: TGTGCCAGCAGTGCGAGGGGGAATTCACCCCTCCACTTT
CDR3aa: CASSARGNSPLHF

d_gene: TRBD2
j_gene: TRBJ2-3
v_gene: TRBV7-3
len: 19
abundance: NA
CDR3nt: TGTGCCAGCAGCTTGGTCCCGGGACTAGCGGGGGTTAGCACAGATACGCAGTATTTT
CDR3aa: CASSLVPGLAGVSTDTQYF

d_gene: TRBD2
j_gene: TRBJ2-1
v_gene: TRBV6-1
len: 15
abundance: NA
CDR3nt: TGTGCCAGCAGTGAATACGGGAACGGGGGGGATGAGCAGTTCTTC
CDR3aa: CASSEYGNGGDEQFF

d_gene: NA
j_gene: TRBJ2-7
v_gene: TRBV19
len: 13
abundance: NA
CDR3nt: TGTGCCAGTAGTATAGATATCTCCTACGAGCAGTACTTC
CDR3aa: CASSIDISYEQYF

d_gene: TRBD1
j_gene: TRBJ1-1
v_gene: TRBV30
len: 13
abundance: NA
CDR3nt: TGTGCCTGGGACAGGGGCCGTGGAACTGAAGCTTTCTTT
CDR3aa: CAWDRGRGTEAFF

d_gene: NA
j_gene: TRBJ1-1
v_gene: TRBV19
len: 13
abundance: NA
CDR3nt: TGTGCCAGTAGTGTCGTAGGGGTTACTGAAGCTTTCTTT
CDR3aa: CASSVVGVTEAFF